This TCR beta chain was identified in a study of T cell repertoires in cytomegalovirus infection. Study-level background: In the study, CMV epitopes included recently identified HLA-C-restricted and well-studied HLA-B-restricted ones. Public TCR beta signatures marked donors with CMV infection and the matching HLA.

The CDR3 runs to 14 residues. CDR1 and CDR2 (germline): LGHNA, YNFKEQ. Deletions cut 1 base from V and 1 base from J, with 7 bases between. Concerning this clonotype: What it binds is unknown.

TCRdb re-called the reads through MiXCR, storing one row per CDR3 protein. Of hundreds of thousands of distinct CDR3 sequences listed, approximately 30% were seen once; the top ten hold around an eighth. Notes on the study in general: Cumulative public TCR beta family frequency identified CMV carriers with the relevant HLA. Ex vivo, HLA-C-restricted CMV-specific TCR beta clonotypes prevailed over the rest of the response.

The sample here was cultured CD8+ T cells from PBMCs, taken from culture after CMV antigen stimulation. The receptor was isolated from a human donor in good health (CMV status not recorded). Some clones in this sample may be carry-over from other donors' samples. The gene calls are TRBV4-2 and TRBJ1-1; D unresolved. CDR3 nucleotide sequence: TGTGCCAGCAGCCAAGGGACGCAGAACACTGAAGCTTTCTTT. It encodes CASSQGTQNTEAFF.